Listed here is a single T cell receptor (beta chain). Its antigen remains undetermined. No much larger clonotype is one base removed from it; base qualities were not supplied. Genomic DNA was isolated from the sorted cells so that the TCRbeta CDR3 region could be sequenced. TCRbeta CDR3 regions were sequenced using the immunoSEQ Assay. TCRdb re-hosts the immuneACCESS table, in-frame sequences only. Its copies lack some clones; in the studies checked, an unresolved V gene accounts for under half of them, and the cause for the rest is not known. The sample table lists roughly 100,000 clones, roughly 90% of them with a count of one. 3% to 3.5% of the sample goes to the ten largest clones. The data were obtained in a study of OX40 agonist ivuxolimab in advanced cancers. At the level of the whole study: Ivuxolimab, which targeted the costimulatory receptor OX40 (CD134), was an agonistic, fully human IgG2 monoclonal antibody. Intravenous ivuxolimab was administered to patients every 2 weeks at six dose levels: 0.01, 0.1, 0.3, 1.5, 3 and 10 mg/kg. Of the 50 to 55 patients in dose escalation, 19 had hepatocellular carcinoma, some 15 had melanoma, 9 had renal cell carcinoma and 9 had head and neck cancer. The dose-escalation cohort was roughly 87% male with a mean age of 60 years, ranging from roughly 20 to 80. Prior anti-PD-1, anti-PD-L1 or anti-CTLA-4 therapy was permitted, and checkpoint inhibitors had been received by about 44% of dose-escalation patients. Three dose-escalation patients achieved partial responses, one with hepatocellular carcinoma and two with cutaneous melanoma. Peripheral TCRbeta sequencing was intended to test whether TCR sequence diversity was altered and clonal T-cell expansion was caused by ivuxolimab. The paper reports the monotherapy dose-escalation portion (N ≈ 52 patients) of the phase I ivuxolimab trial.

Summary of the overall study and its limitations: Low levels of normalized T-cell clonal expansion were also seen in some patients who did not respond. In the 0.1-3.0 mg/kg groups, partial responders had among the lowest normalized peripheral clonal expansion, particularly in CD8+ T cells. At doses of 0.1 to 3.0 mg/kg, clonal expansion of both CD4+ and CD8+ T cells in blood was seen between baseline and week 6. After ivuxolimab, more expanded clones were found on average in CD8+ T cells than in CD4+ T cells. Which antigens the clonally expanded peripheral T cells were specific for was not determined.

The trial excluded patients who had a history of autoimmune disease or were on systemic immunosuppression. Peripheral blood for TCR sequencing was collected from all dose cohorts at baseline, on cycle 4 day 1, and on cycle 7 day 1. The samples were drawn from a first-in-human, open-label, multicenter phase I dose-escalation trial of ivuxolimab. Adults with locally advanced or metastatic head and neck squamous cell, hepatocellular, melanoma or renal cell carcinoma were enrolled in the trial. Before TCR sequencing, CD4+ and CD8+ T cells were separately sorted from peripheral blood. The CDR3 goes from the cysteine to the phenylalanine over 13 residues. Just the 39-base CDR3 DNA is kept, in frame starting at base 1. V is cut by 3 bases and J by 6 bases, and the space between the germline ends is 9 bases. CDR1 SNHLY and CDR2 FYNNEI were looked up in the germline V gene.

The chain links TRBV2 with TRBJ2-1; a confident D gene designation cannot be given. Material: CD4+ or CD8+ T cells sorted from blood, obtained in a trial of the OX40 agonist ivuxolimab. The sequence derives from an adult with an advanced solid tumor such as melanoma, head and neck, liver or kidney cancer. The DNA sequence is TGTGCCAGCAGTGAGGTTCCCCGCAATGAGCAGTTCTTC. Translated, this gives CASSEVPRNEQFF.